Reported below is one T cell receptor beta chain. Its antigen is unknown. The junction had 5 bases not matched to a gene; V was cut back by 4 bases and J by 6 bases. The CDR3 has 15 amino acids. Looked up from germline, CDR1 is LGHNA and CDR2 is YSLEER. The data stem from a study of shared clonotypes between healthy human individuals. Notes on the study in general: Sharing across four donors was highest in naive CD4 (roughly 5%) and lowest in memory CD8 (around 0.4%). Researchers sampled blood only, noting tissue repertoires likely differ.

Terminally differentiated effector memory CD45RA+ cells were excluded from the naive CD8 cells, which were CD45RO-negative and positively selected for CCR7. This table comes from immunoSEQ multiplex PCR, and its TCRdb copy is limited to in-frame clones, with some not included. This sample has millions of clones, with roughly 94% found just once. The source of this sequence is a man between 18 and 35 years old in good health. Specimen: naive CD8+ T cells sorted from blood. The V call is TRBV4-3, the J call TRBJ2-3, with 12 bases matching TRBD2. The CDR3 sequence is CASSPLAGGGDTQYF. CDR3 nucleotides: TGCGCCAGCAGCCCTCTAGCGGGAGGGGGGGATACGCAGTATTTT.